This T cell receptor beta chain is drawn from a study of technical replicates of blood from several donors. The germline gives CDR1 GTSNPN, CDR2 SVGIG (reference sequence). J lost 7 bases, V lost 5 bases, and 6 bases had no gene match. The CDR3 runs 14 residues. Some clones are missing from TCRdb's copy, which holds only in-frame ones; the method was immunoSEQ multiplex PCR. The sample carries approximately 81,000 clones, about 81% recorded once. The chain couples TRBV30 to TRBJ2-1, with 12 nucleotides matching TRBD2. This TCR came from a human donor in good health. Some clones in this sample may be carry-over from other donors' samples. Sequenced sample: PBMCs. CDR3 region: CAWGPSGRANEQFF. The DNA of the CDR3 is TGTGCCTGGGGCCCTAGCGGGAGGGCAAATGAGCAGTTCTTC.